These 20 T cell receptor beta chains were all obtained from the same sample, sequenced in a study of T-cell memory formation after mild COVID-19. TCRdb passed the 5' RACE reads through MiXCR, listing each CDR3 protein once. The sample holds hundreds of thousands of distinct CDR3 sequences, approximately 13% seen once. Sequencing was done on a sample of PBMCs or a T cell subset sorted from them (not recorded which). The receptor source for this set is a man between 18 and 29 years old who had mild COVID-19 (a few samples of this study predate the infection). Cell type and time point are not known.

The CDR3 coding sequence is TGTGCCAGCTCACCAGCGGGGTACGAGCAGTACGTC. Its protein is CASSPAGYEQYV. This sequence joins TRBV18 and TRBJ2-7; a possible D gene is TRBD2 (6 bases). The germline V gene has CDR1 KGHSH and CDR2 LQKENI. Trimming pared 2 bases from V and 4 bases from J, leaving 6 bases between. CDR3 size: 12 residues.

This clonotype was detected only a few times. V is TRBV7-2 and J is TRBJ2-4; 11 bases map to TRBD2. Germline values: CDR1 SGHTA, CDR2 FQGNSA. The CDR3 covers 16 residues. V shed 1 base, J shed 9 bases, and the junction held 8 bases outside the gene matches. CDR3 in DNA: TGTGCCAGCAGCTTAGTAGCGGGGGGGCCCGGAGGCATTCAGTACTTC. This sequence encodes CASSLVAGGPGGIQYF.

This clonotype was observed a handful of times. This chain links TRBV4-2 with TRBJ1-1; D is possibly TRBD1 (5 bases). V was trimmed by 0 bases and J by 3 bases, leaving 8 bases between them. The CDR3 totals 14 residues. In germline, CDR1 is LGHNA, CDR2 YNFKEQ. CDR3 DNA sequence: TGTGCCAGCAGCCAAGACAGGGTATACACTGAAGCTTTCTTT. Translated: CASSQDRVYTEAFF.

This clonotype was counted only a few times. The rearrangement joins TRBV12-3 or TRBV12-4 to TRBJ2-3; no definite D call. CDR3 length: 13 residues. The V end was cut by 1 base, the J end by 2 bases, with 4 bases between. The CDR3 sequence: CASSLGPTDTQYF. The CDR3, as DNA: TGTGCCAGCAGTTTAGGACCCACAGATACGCAGTATTTT.

This rearrangement joins TRBV6-1 to TRBJ1-2, with unresolved D. The CDR3 length is 17 residues. V was cut by 7 bases and J by 0 bases, with 21 bases left in between. In germline, CDR1 is MNHNS, CDR2 SASEGT. The CDR3 DNA follows: TGTGCCAGCATACGACGGCCCGGAATAACCGCTAACTATGGCTACACCTTC. It translates to CASIRRPGITANYGYTF.

This clonotype was counted many times. The chain is built from TRBV7-7 and TRBJ2-5; 7 positions agree with TRBD1. The CDR3 runs 15 residues. The V gene end was trimmed by 2 bases and the J gene end by 1 base; junction bases not matched to a gene: 4. Germline V gene data show CDR1 as SSHAT and CDR2 as FNYEAQ (reference sequence). CDR3 in DNA: TGTGCCAGCAGCTTAAATAGGGGGCCCCAAGAGACCCAGTACTTC. Amino acid sequence: CASSLNRGPQETQYF.

The rearrangement links TRBV15 to TRBJ2-5; D remains ambiguous. This CDR3 is 13 amino acids long. Trimming removed 6 bases at V and 5 bases at J, with 13 bases between. Germline assignment: CDR1 LNHNV and CDR2 YYDKDF (reference sequence). The CDR3 spells CATRERDKETQYF. In DNA form, the CDR3 reads TGTGCCACCAGGGAAAGGGATAAGGAGACCCAGTACTTC.

V and J are TRBV7-9 and TRBJ2-5; D not resolved. V was cut by 4 bases and J by 4 bases, with 10 bases left in between. The CDR3 runs 13 residues. From germline, CDR1 is SEHNR and CDR2 FQNEAQ (reference sequence). The CDR3: CASSSVRTETQYF. CDR3 nucleotides: TGTGCCAGCAGCTCCGTGAGAACAGAGACCCAGTACTTC.

This clonotype has at least ten counts. The chain joins TRBV5-1 to TRBJ2-1; D is undetermined. The ends were cut back, 7 bases at V and 4 bases at J, with 6 bases in the middle. Germline values: CDR1 SGHRS, CDR2 YFSETQ. The CDR3 consists of 11 residues. The CDR3, as DNA: TGCGCCAGCCGCCAATACAATGAGCAGTTCTTC. Its translation is CASRQYNEQFF. Filled out from reference TRBV5-1 and TRBJ2-1, the complete variable domain reads KAGVTQTPRYLIKTRGQQVTLSCSPISGHRSVSWYQQTPGQGLQFLFEYFSETQRNKGNFPGRFSGRQFSNSRSEMNVSTLELGDSALYLCASRQYNEQFFGPGTRLTVL.

V and J are TRBV6-6 and TRBJ2-1, with TRBD1 identical over 9 bases. This CDR3 is built from 15 residues. Germline CDR1 and CDR2: MNHNY and SVGAGI (reference sequence). J lost 4 bases, V lost 6 bases, and 7 bases had no gene match. The CDR3 DNA is TGTGCCAGCAGAGAAGGACAGGGGAGGTACAATGAGCAGTTCTTC. This translates into CASREGQGRYNEQFF.

The chain carries TRBV13 and TRBJ1-3, with 7 bases that match TRBD1. V was pared by 6 bases and J by 7 bases, with 3 bases of the junction left unmatched. Germline values: CDR1 PRHDT, CDR2 FYEKMQ (reference sequence). The CDR3 covers 12 residues. This chain's CDR3 is CASRQGRNTIYF. The CDR3 DNA follows: TGTGCCAGCAGACAGGGGCGGAACACCATATATTTT.

This chain links TRBV12-3 or TRBV12-4 with TRBJ2-2; TRBD2 might be the D (5 bases). The CDR3 totals 14 residues. V was pared by 2 bases and J by 6 bases, with 10 bases between. The CDR3 region is CASSLSGVAGELFF. The CDR3 DNA reads as TGTGCCAGCAGTTTATCCGGGGTGGCCGGGGAGCTGTTTTTT.

In this sample, this clonotype turned up a few times. The gene calls are TRBV11-2 and TRBJ2-1; D remains unclear. Germline loops: CDR1 SGHAT, CDR2 FQNNGV. V lost 0 bases and J 6 bases, leaving 9 bases between the germline ends. The CDR3 is 14 residues long. The CDR3 here is CASSLDRLRNEQFF. The CDR3 DNA reads TGTGCCAGCAGCTTAGATCGACTTCGCAATGAGCAGTTCTTC.

In its sample, this clonotype was seen a few times. The rearrangement uses TRBV9 and TRBJ1-1; no firm D call. Deletions cut 1 base from V and 1 base from J, with 5 bases between. The CDR3 spans 13 residues. The germline gives CDR1 SGDLS, CDR2 YYNGEE. The CDR3, as DNA: TGTGCCAGCAGCGTATCGAGGAACACTGAAGCTTTCTTT. It codes for CASSVSRNTEAFF.

This clonotype was counted a few times. The J gene is TRBJ2-5, the V gene TRBV25-1; D may be TRBD2 (5 bases). Per germline, CDR1 MGHDK and CDR2 SYGVNS. The V and J ends lost 3 bases and 5 bases respectively, with 13 bases between them. This CDR3 contains 14 residues. The CDR3 DNA follows: TGTGCCAGCAGTGAGCACGGAGGCTTCGAGACCCAGTACTTC. The encoded protein is CASSEHGGFETQYF.

This chain joins TRBV4-1 and TRBJ2-3; TRBD1 might be the D (6 bases). The CDR3 runs to 16 residues. Germline V gene data show CDR1 as MGHRA and CDR2 as YSYEKL. Trimming pared 4 bases from V and 2 bases from J, leaving 16 bases between. The CDR3 bases are TGCGCCAGCAGCCCGACCGGGACATGGACCACAGATACGCAGTATTTT. Its translation is CASSPTGTWTTDTQYF.

The chain links TRBV6-2 or TRBV6-3 to TRBJ2-7; the D gene could be TRBD1 or TRBD2 (5 bases each). The germline V gene encodes CDR1 MNHEY and CDR2 SVGEGT. This CDR3 spans 14 amino acids. V was shortened by 4 bases and J by 3 bases, with 13 bases between the two germline ends. In DNA form, the CDR3 reads TGTGCCAGCAGTTTTAGTGGGGGAGTCTACGAGCAGTACGTC. Its translation: CASSFSGGVYEQYV.

This clonotype appeared a few times. This chain joins TRBV10-1 and TRBJ2-3; TRBD2 aligns across 9 bases. Trimming cost V 0 bases and J 2 bases; bases outside gene matches: 3. Germline-derived CDR1 and CDR2 are WNHNN and SYGVQD (reference sequence). The CDR3 length is 16 residues. The CDR3 reads CASSESSGGNTDTQYF. In nucleotides, the CDR3 is TGCGCCAGCAGTGAGTCGAGCGGGGGGAACACAGATACGCAGTATTTT.

This clonotype was counted only a few times. The chain carries TRBV9 and TRBJ1-2, with a tentative D call TRBD1 (6 bases). The CDR3 is 16 residues long. Germline CDR1 is SGDLS and CDR2 is YYNGEE. The V end was cut by 7 bases, the J end by 0 bases, with 19 bases between. The CDR3 is CASQPRQDTTNYGYTF. In nucleotides, the CDR3 is TGTGCCAGCCAGCCCCGACAGGATACCACTAACTATGGCTACACCTTC. Supplemented by reference TRBV9 and TRBJ1-2, the full variable domain reads DSGVTQTPKHLITATGQRVTLRCSPRSGDLSVYWYQQSLDQGLQFLIQYYNGEERAKGNILERFSAQQFPDLHSELNLSSLELGDSALYFCASQPRQDTTNYGYTFGSGTRLTVV.

The rearrangement links TRBV6-5 to TRBJ1-4, with D perhaps TRBD1 (6 bases). V was pared by 4 bases and J by 1 base, with 10 bases between. The CDR3 is made up of 15 amino acids. Germline V lookup: CDR1 MNHEY, CDR2 SVGAGI. CDR3 sequence: CASSWGRETNEKLFF. CDR3 DNA: TGTGCCAGCAGTTGGGGGCGTGAAACTAATGAAAAACTGTTTTTT.